Below, 25 T cell receptor beta chains from the same sample are listed, as sequenced in a study of T cells expressing NK-cell markers (dated by TCRdb to 2019 to 2021). The library was prepared using 5' RACE. The sequencer was an Illumina HiSeq 2000. TCRdb reprocessed the raw reads; every CDR3 protein sequence is a single record, and DNA is not supplied. This sample's table contains about 140,000 distinct CDR3 sequences. The ten largest clones represent 12% of the sample. Sequences were obtained from blood T cells: a sorted CD56 or NKG2C T cell subset, CD4+ or CD8+ T cells, or bulk PBMC T cells (not recorded which). The receptors were sampled from a man younger than 30 in good health. Donor details come from another sample of the same person, matched by shared clones.

The chain uses TRBV29-1 and TRBJ2-1; the D gene TCRdb calls, TRBD2, cannot be checked with no DNA. CDR3 length: 14 residues. CDR1 and CDR2 (germline): SQVTM, ANQGSEA. CDR3 sequence reads: CSANQRGTLNEQFF.

V is TRBV19 and J is TRBJ1-5. The CDR3 covers 13 residues. CDR1 is LNHDA, CDR2 SQIVND, per germline (reference sequence). CDR3 amino acids: CASSIAGNQPQHF.

The rearrangement joins TRBV19 to TRBJ2-1; TCRdb's D call of TRBD1 is untestable without DNA. The V gene's germline CDR1 is LNHDA and CDR2 SQIVND (reference sequence). The CDR3 length is 15 residues. CDR3 protein: CASSIIGGGLNEQFF.

The chain couples TRBV4-1 to TRBJ2-3; TCRdb designates TRBD1, a call that cannot be tested without DNA. Germline lookup yields CDR1 MGHRA and CDR2 YSYEKL. The CDR3 is 16 amino acids. The CDR3 loop reads CASSHKGRELGDTQYF.

This CDR3 reads CASSHMGGANVLTF. This chain connects TRBV12-3 or TRBV12-4 to TRBJ2-6. The CDR3 has 14 amino acids.

The gene calls are TRBV25-1 and TRBJ2-5; no DNA is available, so the TRBD2 call from TCRdb remains unchecked. The CDR3 sequence is 15 residues long. Germline CDR1 is MGHDK and CDR2 is SYGVNS. The chain's CDR3 is CASIGIAGPRETQYF. Supplemented by reference TRBV25-1 and TRBJ2-5, the full variable domain reads EADIYQTPRYLVIGTGKKITLECSQTMGHDKMYWYQQDPGMELHLIHYSYGVNSTEKGDLSSESTVSRIRTEHFPLTLESARPSHTSQYLCASIGIAGPRETQYFGPGTRLLVL.

The V and J genes are TRBV28 and TRBJ2-3; absent DNA, TCRdb's TRBD1 call cannot be checked. The germline gives CDR1 MDHEN, CDR2 SYDVKM. The CDR3 sequence is 14 residues long. CDR3: CASMSGAAPDTQYF.

This chain joins TRBV11-2 and TRBJ1-1; TCRdb's D call of TRBD1 is untestable without DNA. CDR1 and CDR2 (germline): SGHAT, FQNNGV. This CDR3 is built from 14 residues. The CDR3 loop reads CASLGPGHPKWAFF.

The rearrangement joins TRBV7-2 to TRBJ2-1; the TRBD2 assignment by TCRdb is unverifiable without DNA. Germline CDR1 is SGHTA and CDR2 is FQGNSA. The CDR3 length is 14 residues. CDR3 residues: CASTLPPSYNEQFF.

The chain couples TRBV14 to TRBJ2-7; TCRdb designates TRBD2, a call that cannot be tested without DNA. This CDR3 region has 13 residues. The germline V gene has CDR1 SGHDN and CDR2 FVKESK. The CDR3 loop is CASRASGIHEQYF. Based on the CDR3 plus reference TRBV14 and TRBJ2-7, the full variable domain is EAGVTQFPSHSVIEKGQTVTLRCDPISGHDNLYWYRRVMGKEIKFLLHFVKESKQDESGMPNNRFLAERTGGTYSTLKVQPAELEDSGVYFCASRASGIHEQYFGPGTRLTVT.

The chain links TRBV11-2 to TRBJ1-6; the TRBD1 assignment by TCRdb is unverifiable without DNA. The CDR3 is made up of 18 amino acids. The germline V gene encodes CDR1 SGHAT and CDR2 FQNNGV. CDR3 loop: CASSSGQELTMGNSPLHF.

The chain carries TRBV7-8 and TRBJ2-1. The CDR3 covers 14 residues. Germline V gives CDR1 SGHVS, CDR2 FQNEAQ. The CDR3 is CASSVRSSYNEQFF.

V is TRBV3-1 and J is TRBJ2-1. Germline assignment: CDR1 LGHDT and CDR2 YNNKEL (reference sequence). This CDR3 has 16 residues. The CDR3: CASSQVSTSSYNEQFF.

The CDR3 is CASSIGTSDYNEQFF. This rearrangement joins TRBV11-2 to TRBJ2-1; TCRdb selects TRBD2, and the lack of DNA leaves this call unchecked. Germline V lookup: CDR1 SGHAT, CDR2 FQNNGV. The CDR3 totals 15 residues.

The chain combines TRBV4-2 with TRBJ2-7. CDR1 is LGHNA and CDR2 is YNFKEQ in the germline V gene. The CDR3 consists of 14 residues. The CDR3 reads CASSQVGGGYEQYF.

The CDR3 loop reads CASSLRAHPGTGWYIQYF. V and J are TRBV11-2 and TRBJ2-4; lacking DNA, the TRBD1 call made by TCRdb goes unchecked. Per germline, CDR1 SGHAT and CDR2 FQNNGV. CDR3 length equals 18 residues. Using reference TRBV11-2 and TRBJ2-4 for the parts outside the CDR3, the full variable domain is EAGVAQSPRYKIIEKRQSVAFWCNPISGHATLYWYQQILGQGPKLLIQFQNNGVVDDSQLPKDRFSAERLKGVDSTLKIQPAKLEDSAVYLCASSLRAHPGTGWYIQYFGAGTRLSVL.

The chain has TRBV27 and TRBJ2-3; absent DNA, TCRdb's TRBD1 call cannot be checked. Germline V gene data show CDR1 as MNHEY and CDR2 as SMNVEV (reference sequence). The length of the CDR3 is 15 residues. The CDR3 is CASGWTGLSTDTQYF.

V gene TRBV29-1 combines with J gene TRBJ2-7; TCRdb calls TRBD1, which cannot be checked without DNA. The CDR3 extends over 16 amino acids. Germline CDR1 SQVTM, CDR2 ANQGSEA. CDR3 protein: CSVDVLGGQGFYEQYF.

V gene TRBV7-2 combines with J gene TRBJ2-3; TCRdb returns TRBD1, unconfirmable since there is no DNA. The CDR3 runs 17 residues. CDR1 and CDR2 (germline): SGHTA, FQGNSA. The CDR3 reads CASSTPKGLTNTDTQYF.

The chain is built from TRBV29-1 and TRBJ2-2; TCRdb's assignment of TRBD1 cannot be checked, as there is no DNA. CDR1 and CDR2 from the germline V gene are SQVTM and ANQGSEA. CDR3 length: 14 amino acids. CDR3 in amino acids: CSVEDRTATGELFF.

The rearrangement joins TRBV2 to TRBJ2-7. Germline V CDR1 and CDR2: SNHLY, FYNNEI. The CDR3 is 13 residues long. This CDR3 reads CASKEKFTYEQYF.

The chain couples TRBV20-1 to TRBJ2-2; there is no DNA to check the TCRdb D call of TRBD2. The CDR3 covers 16 residues. CDR1 is DFQATT and CDR2 is SNEGSKA in the germline V gene (reference sequence). The CDR3 loop is CSARFSGTSVGGELFF.

The V and J genes are TRBV5-6 and TRBJ2-1. CDR3 length: 15 amino acids. Germline CDR1 is SGHDT and CDR2 is YYEEEE. Here the CDR3 reads CASSLLPGTYNEQFF.

The chain recombines TRBV19 with TRBJ2-3. Germline-derived CDR1 and CDR2 are LNHDA and SQIVND (reference sequence). This CDR3 spans 13 amino acids. CDR3 sequence reads: CASSIAGADTQYF.

The chain combines TRBV4-3 with TRBJ2-3; TCRdb's assignment of TRBD2 cannot be checked, as there is no DNA. The CDR3 has 17 amino acids. Germline V CDR1 and CDR2: LGHNA, YSLEER. CDR3 in amino acids: CASSQDRAGASTDTQYF.